This TCR beta chain stems from a study of CD8 T cells in Susac syndrome. Random hexamers were used to reverse transcribe an amount of about 0.5 to 1 ug RNA. It was immunoSEQ multiplex PCR that amplified TCR beta CDR3 across 54 Vbeta and 13 Jbeta. MiXCR, run by TCRdb on the immunoSEQ multiplex PCR reads, gives a single entry per CDR3 protein. Found here are around 230,000 distinct CDR3 sequences, 95% of them singletons; the top ten hold 0.095%. The multiple sclerosis control group consisted of treatment-naive patients whose relapsing-remitting disease, which was either stable or active, fulfilled revised McDonald criteria. Through negative isolation, CD4+ and CD8+ T cells were obtained, while TEMRA cells were enriched using FACS. The CDR3 consists of 15 residues. Between the trimmed V and J ends, which lost 6 bases and 2 bases, there was a span of 17 bases.

The TCR was taken from a human donor with multiple sclerosis. Sequenced material: CD4+ T cells from PBMCs. This chain connects TRBV12-3 or TRBV12-4 to TRBJ2-7, with D perhaps being TRBD1 or TRBD2 (5 bases each). The CDR3 sequence: CASSPREGEPYEQYF. The CDR3 DNA follows: TGTGCCAGCAGCCCTCGGGAAGGGGAACCCTACGAGCAGTACTTC.